The 2 T cell receptor beta chains in this list originate from one sample, sequenced in a study of shared clonotypes between healthy human individuals. Produced via immunoSEQ multiplex PCR; TCRdb's table is partial and in-frame only. Among approximately 840,000 clones listed, about 96% were seen once. Naive CD8 isolation took CD45RO-negative cells positively selected for CCR7 and excluded terminally differentiated effector memory CD45RA+ cells. Sample: naive CD8+ T cells sorted from blood. These receptors all stem from a man younger than 45 in good health.

The chain carries TRBV5-1 and TRBJ2-7; D may be TRBD1 (5 bases). This CDR3 has 16 amino acids. The V and J ends lost 0 bases and 0 bases respectively, with 13 bases between them. The germline gives CDR1 SGHRS, CDR2 YFSETQ. The CDR3 coding sequence is TGCGCCAGCAGCTTGGATGACAGTTCTAGCTCCTACGAGCAGTACTTC. Translating gives CASSLDDSSSSYEQYF.

This sequence joins TRBV27 and TRBJ2-1; D might be TRBD1 (6 bases). The ends were cut back, 7 bases at V and 7 bases at J, with 20 bases in the middle. CDR1 MNHEY and CDR2 SMNVEV come from the germline V gene (reference sequence). The CDR3 is 15 amino acids. The CDR3: CASTNYRELKNEQFF. CDR3 sequence (DNA): TGTGCCAGCACTAATTACAGGGAACTTAAAAATGAGCAGTTCTTC.